This T cell receptor (beta chain) was sequenced in a study of CD8 T cells in Susac syndrome. Turning to the study itself: When their blood was taken, the Susac syndrome patients had either not yet had any therapy, were taking corticosteroids, or were taking intravenous immunoglobulin alone.

Random hexamers were used to reverse transcribe roughly 0.5 to 1 ug of RNA. Using its own MiXCR run on the immunoSEQ multiplex PCR reads, TCRdb lists one record per CDR3 protein. The data hold some 200,000 distinct CDR3 sequences, with approximately 95% observed a single time. Sequencing targeted TCR beta in blood CD8+ and CD4+ T cells. Patients with Susac syndrome met the recently defined diagnostic criteria for definite or probable disease. V was clipped by 0 bases and J by 5 bases; unmatched bases: 3. The CDR3 has 15 amino acids. Germline V CDR1 and CDR2: SGDLS, YYNGEE. Source material: CD8+ T cells from PBMCs. The chain links TRBV9 to TRBJ2-2; the match to TRBD1 covers 8 bases. This clonotype originated in a human donor with Susac syndrome. The CDR3 sequence is CASSVGQGPTGELFF. Here the CDR3 DNA reads TGTGCCAGCAGCGTAGGACAGGGGCCAACCGGGGAGCTGTTTTTT.